These 6 T cell receptor beta chains came from one sample sequenced in a study of low-dose radiotherapy and immunotherapy resistance in tumors. Alpha- and beta-chain coverage of first-strand cDNA came from TRAV- and TRBV-specific primers. With a constant-region primer and a V-primer adapter, TCRs were subjected to 15 to 25 PCR cycles of amplification. TCRdb passed the reads through MiXCR, listing each CDR3 protein once. This table holds 65,000 to 95,000 distinct CDR3 sequences, over 15% found once. Time point of the sample: after trial treatment. Treatment in this sample: LDRT plus nivolumab, ipilimumab, low-dose cyclophosphamide and aspirin (RACIN trial). The sample in question was PBMCs, obtained after low-dose radiotherapy plus immunotherapy. The receptors here all came from a male donor with prostate cancer.

The sample holds many counts of this clonotype. The chain combines TRBV7-2 with TRBJ2-3, with 8 nucleotides matching TRBD1. The ends lost 3 bases at V and 6 bases at J; junction bases unmatched: 2. Germline V lookup: CDR1 SGHTA, CDR2 FQGNSA. The CDR3 length is 13 residues. For the CDR3, the DNA is TGTGCCAGCAGCTTGGACAGGGCCGATACGCAGTATTTT. It is translated as CASSLDRADTQYF.

This clonotype was counted at least ten times. The chain carries TRBV27 and TRBJ2-6; D is perhaps TRBD2 (6 bases). V lost 6 bases to trimming and J lost 2 bases, with 23 bases between them. The length of the CDR3 is 19 residues. Germline CDR1 reads MNHEY; CDR2 reads SMNVEV (reference sequence). This CDR3 is CASRQRAAPEIPGANVLTF. CDR3 bases: TGTGCCAGCAGGCAGCGGGCAGCGCCCGAGATACCTGGGGCCAACGTCCTGACTTTC.

The chain links TRBV20-1 to TRBJ2-5, with 10 nucleotides matching TRBD2. V trimming: 6 bases; J trimming: 7 bases; junction bases outside the gene matches: 14. The CDR3 loop spans 15 amino acids. Germline CDR1 is DFQATT and CDR2 is SNEGSKA (reference sequence). CDR3 nucleotides: TGCAGTGCCCCCAGGACTAGCGGCTTGGCGGGGACCCAGTACTTC. Encoded protein: CSAPRTSGLAGTQYF.

This clonotype was counted at least ten times. This rearrangement joins TRBV20-1 to TRBJ1-2; 9 bases match TRBD1. The CDR3 is 15 amino acids. With 6 bases clipped from V and 2 bases from J, the junction kept 10 bases outside the gene matches. Per germline, CDR1 DFQATT and CDR2 SNEGSKA (reference sequence). The DNA for the CDR3 is TGCAGTGCCACTAACCGGGGACAGGGCAACTATGGCTACACCTTC. Translation gives CSATNRGQGNYGYTF.

This clonotype was observed many times. The chain carries TRBV6-5 and TRBJ1-2; tentative D call: TRBD1 (6 bases). Germline V lookup: CDR1 MNHEY, CDR2 SVGAGI. CDR3 length: 14 amino acids. Trimming took 4 bases from V and 7 from J, leaving 16 bases between them. This CDR3 is CASSLGARSFGYTF. Written as DNA, the CDR3 is TGTGCCAGCAGTTTGGGGGCGCGAAGCTTTGGCTACACCTTC.

The chain employs TRBV7-2 and TRBJ2-5; D tentatively fits TRBD1 or TRBD2 (6 bases each). The CDR3 runs 16 residues. V dropped 5 bases and J dropped 1 base, with 17 bases sitting between them. Germline lookup yields CDR1 SGHTA and CDR2 FQGNSA. CDR3 residues: CASSTQGGGSQETQYF. The CDR3 DNA reads as TGTGCCAGCAGCACACAGGGAGGCGGGTCCCAAGAGACCCAGTACTTC.